Included here is one T cell receptor beta chain sequence, with context. This record belongs to a study of blood T cell repertoires in COVID-19. Study information: Some COVID-19 samples were acute and others convalescent; all came from the United States, Italy and Spain. Sources were T cells, B-cell-depleted T cells, or PBMCs; the material itself was cDNA or gDNA.

Generated by immunoSEQ multiplex PCR, the TCRdb table keeps only in-frame clones and is missing some. The table has some 87,000 clones, about 83% seen once. V lost 1 base and J lost 6, with 17 bases in between. Germline CDR1 and CDR2: SGHNT and YYREEE (reference sequence). CDR3 length: 15 residues. The source is a man aged 80 or over with active or convalescent COVID-19. Sequencing used peripheral blood. The J gene is TRBJ2-7, the V gene TRBV5-4; possibly TRBD1 for D (6 bases). This CDR3 is CASSLIEGVRGEQYF. The CDR3 DNA follows: TGTGCCAGCAGCTTGATTGAGGGGGTGAGAGGCGAGCAGTACTTC.